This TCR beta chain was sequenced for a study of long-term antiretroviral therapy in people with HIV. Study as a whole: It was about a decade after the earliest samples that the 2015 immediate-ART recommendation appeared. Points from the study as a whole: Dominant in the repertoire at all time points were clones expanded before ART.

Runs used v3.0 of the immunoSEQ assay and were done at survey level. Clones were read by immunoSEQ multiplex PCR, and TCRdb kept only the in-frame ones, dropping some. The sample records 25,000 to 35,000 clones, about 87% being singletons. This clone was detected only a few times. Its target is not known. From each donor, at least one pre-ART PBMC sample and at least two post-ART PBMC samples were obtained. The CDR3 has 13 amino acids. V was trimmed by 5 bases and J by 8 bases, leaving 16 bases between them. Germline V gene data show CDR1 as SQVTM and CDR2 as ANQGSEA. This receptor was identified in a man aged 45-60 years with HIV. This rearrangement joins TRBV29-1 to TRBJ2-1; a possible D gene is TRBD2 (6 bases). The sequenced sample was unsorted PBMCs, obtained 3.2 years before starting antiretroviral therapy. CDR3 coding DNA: TGCAGCGTTCACCGTAGCGGAGGGGATGAGCAGTTCTTC. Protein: CSVHRSGGDEQFF.